The present entry profiles one T cell receptor (beta chain) with its context. The data are from a study of early T cells in non-severe SARS-CoV-2 infection. One entry per CDR3 protein, called by TCRdb with MiXCR from the 5' RACE reads. The sample comprises about 55,000 distinct CDR3 sequences, roughly 12% of which are singletons, and under 4% rests with the top ten. The sequence was obtained from an adult who was a healthcare worker with PCR-confirmed SARS-CoV-2 infection or an uninfected control (not recorded which). The sample consisted of whole blood.

The CDR3 nucleotides read TGTGCCAGCAGAACCGACTGGTCTGGGTACACTGAAGCTTTCTTT. As protein: CASRTDWSGYTEAFF. The genes are TRBV6-1 and TRBJ1-1, with unresolved D. Deletions cut 6 bases from V and 3 bases from J, with 17 bases between. The CDR3 spans 15 residues. The germline V gene has CDR1 MNHNS and CDR2 SASEGT.